Shown below are 4 T cell receptor beta chains from a single sample sequenced in a study of Ad26.COV2.S vaccination and SARS-CoV-2 variants. The treatment was: 19 received Ad26.COV2.S at low or high dose, single or two shots; about 5 received placebo; per-sample allocation not given. The investigators took samples on day 63 after the first vaccine or placebo injection. Profiled with immunoSEQ multiplex PCR; TCRdb holds only in-frame clones, not every one. The sample has under 550,000 clones; around 89% are singletons. This material consisted of peripheral blood, taken in a trial of Ad26.COV2.S vaccine versus placebo. The receptors come from a person between 18 and 65 years old who received the Ad26.COV2.S COVID-19 vaccine or a placebo.

V and J are TRBV20-1 and TRBJ1-4; D is unclear. The germline V gene has CDR1 DFQATT and CDR2 SNEGSKA (reference sequence). V shed 1 base and J shed 15 bases, with 12 bases lying between them. CDR3 length equals 11 residues. The CDR3 DNA reads as TGCAGTGCTAGAGTTGAGGGATCCGTGTTTTTT. Its protein is CSARVEGSVFF.

The gene calls are TRBV2 and TRBJ2-3; TRBD2 might be the D (5 bases). The CDR3 extends over 16 amino acids. V gave up 4 bases and J gave up 1 base, with 15 bases separating them. Germline V lookup: CDR1 SNHLY, CDR2 FYNNEI. The CDR3 sequence: CASSGGRNGGTDTQYF. The CDR3 nucleotides read TGTGCCAGCAGTGGTGGTAGAAACGGGGGCACAGATACGCAGTATTTT. Complete variable domain (other parts from reference TRBV2 and TRBJ2-3): EPEVTQTPSHQVTQMGQEVILRCVPISNHLYFYWYRQILGQKVEFLVSFYNNEISEKSEIFDDQFSVERPDGSNFTLKIRSTKLEDSAMYFCASSGGRNGGTDTQYFGPGTRLTVL.

The chain carries TRBV27 and TRBJ2-7; the D is unclear. Germline loops: CDR1 MNHEY, CDR2 SMNVEV (reference sequence). This CDR3 comprises 14 residues. Trimming cost V 0 bases and J 5 bases, with 11 bases left between them. The CDR3 DNA is TGTGCCAGCAGTTTATCGGTTTTGCTGAACGAGCAGTACTTC. It is translated as CASSLSVLLNEQYF.

In the case of this clone: The junction does not match germline at one end; this may be a read error. The chain combines TRBV7-7 with TRBJ2-5; 12 positions agree with TRBD2. Germline V lookup: CDR1 SSHAT, CDR2 FNYEAQ (reference sequence). This CDR3 spans 16 amino acids. The DNA of the CDR3 is TGTGCTAGCAGCTTAGCGCTAGCGGGGGGGCAAGAGACCCAGTACTTC. This codes for CASSLALAGGQETQYF.